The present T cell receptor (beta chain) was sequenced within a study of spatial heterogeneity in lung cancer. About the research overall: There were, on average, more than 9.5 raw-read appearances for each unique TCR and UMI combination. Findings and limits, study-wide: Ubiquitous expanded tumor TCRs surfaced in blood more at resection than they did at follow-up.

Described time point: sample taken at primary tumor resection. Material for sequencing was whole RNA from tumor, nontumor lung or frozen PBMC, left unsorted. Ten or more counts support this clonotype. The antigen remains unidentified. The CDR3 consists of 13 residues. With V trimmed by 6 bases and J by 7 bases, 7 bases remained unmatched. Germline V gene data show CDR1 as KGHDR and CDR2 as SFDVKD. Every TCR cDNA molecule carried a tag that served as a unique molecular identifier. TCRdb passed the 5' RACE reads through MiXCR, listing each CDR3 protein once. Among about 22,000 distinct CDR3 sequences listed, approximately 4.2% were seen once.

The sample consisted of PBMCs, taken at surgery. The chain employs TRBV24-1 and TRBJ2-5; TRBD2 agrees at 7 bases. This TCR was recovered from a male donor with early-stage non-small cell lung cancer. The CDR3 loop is CATSMAGVGTQYF. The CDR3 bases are TGTGCCACCAGTATGGCGGGAGTGGGGACCCAGTACTTC.